A single sample is the source of the 17 T cell receptor beta chains below, sequenced in a study of shared clonotypes between healthy human individuals. CD8 cells classed as naive were CD45RO-negative and positively selected for CCR7, excluding terminally differentiated effector memory CD45RA+ cells. Profiled with immunoSEQ multiplex PCR; TCRdb holds only in-frame clones, not every one. This table has roughly 600,000 clones, roughly 98% appearing once. Sequencing was done on a sample of naive CD8+ T cells sorted from blood. The source of these receptors is a man younger than 45 in good health.

The chain uses TRBV29-1 and TRBJ2-3, with D perhaps TRBD1 (6 bases). Germline loops: CDR1 SQVTM, CDR2 ANQGSEA. The CDR3 contains 15 residues. Between the trimmed V and J ends, which lost 6 bases and 0 bases, there was a span of 16 bases. Written as DNA, the CDR3 is TGCAGCGTAGGATTCAGGGGCTTAAGCACAGATACGCAGTATTTT. This translates into CSVGFRGLSTDTQYF.

CDR3 sequence (DNA): TGTGCCAGCAGCTTCGGGACAGAGTACGAGCAGTACTTC. As protein: CASSFGTEYEQYF. V usage is TRBV7-2 and J usage is TRBJ2-7; TRBD1 matches 7 bases. Germline CDR1 SGHTA, CDR2 FQGNSA. V shed 3 bases and J 4 bases; nucleotides not matched to a gene: 3. CDR3 size: 13 residues.

This clone occurred once. This chain joins TRBV10-3 and TRBJ2-7, with 7 nucleotides matching TRBD1. V lost 6 bases, J lost 5 bases, and 4 bases stayed unmatched. CDR1 is ENHRY, CDR2 SYGVKD, per germline. The CDR3 contains 12 residues. CDR3: CAIRSDRDEQYF. For the CDR3, the DNA is TGTGCCATCAGGTCAGACAGGGACGAGCAGTACTTC.

V and J are TRBV4-1 and TRBJ2-7; D is unresolved. V lost 1 base and J 1 base, leaving 17 bases between the germline ends. Looked up from germline, CDR1 is MGHRA and CDR2 is YSYEKL. CDR3 length: 17 residues. The CDR3 is CASSQAFEADLSYEQYF. The CDR3 nucleotides are TGCGCCAGCAGCCAAGCCTTTGAGGCAGACCTATCCTACGAGCAGTACTTC.

This clone appeared once. The rearrangement links TRBV6-4 to TRBJ2-1; the match to TRBD2 covers 9 bases. J gave up 0 bases and V 4 bases, and 7 bases lay outside the gene matches. CDR1 and CDR2 from the germline V gene are MRHNA and SNTAGT. This CDR3 is 17 amino acids long. The CDR3 DNA reads TGTGCCAGCAGTGTGACTAGCGGTTTTAGCTCCTACAATGAGCAGTTCTTC. Encoded protein: CASSVTSGFSSYNEQFF.

The J gene is TRBJ1-1, the V gene TRBV9, with a weak D call TRBD1 (5 bases). The CDR3 sequence is 14 residues long. Germline-derived CDR1 and CDR2 are SGDLS and YYNGEE. V lost 0 bases to trimming and J lost 5 bases, with 11 bases between them. CDR3 sequence: CASSVGRGITEAFF. DNA for the CDR3: TGTGCCAGCAGCGTAGGAAGGGGAATTACTGAAGCTTTCTTT.

The chain carries TRBV6-5 and TRBJ2-1; TRBD2 aligns across 9 bases. The V gene's germline CDR1 is MNHEY and CDR2 SVGAGI. The CDR3 contains 15 residues. Trimming took 7 bases from V and 0 from J; bases not matched to a gene: 4. The CDR3 reads CASNQAGGSYNEQFF. The CDR3 DNA reads TGTGCCAGCAACCAAGCGGGAGGCTCCTACAATGAGCAGTTCTTC.

J is TRBJ1-4 and V is TRBV9; D possibly corresponds to TRBD1 (5 bases). The CDR3 extends over 15 amino acids. The germline CDR1 and CDR2 sequences are SGDLS and YYNGEE. Between the trimmed V and J ends, which lost 4 bases and 2 bases, there was a span of 12 bases. The CDR3 coding sequence is TGTGCCAGCAGCCCCCGCGGGGGGACTAATGAAAAACTGTTTTTT. Translating it yields CASSPRGGTNEKLFF. The whole variable domain, remainder taken from reference TRBV9 and TRBJ1-4, is DSGVTQTPKHLITATGQRVTLRCSPRSGDLSVYWYQQSLDQGLQFLIQYYNGEERAKGNILERFSAQQFPDLHSELNLSSLELGDSALYFCASSPRGGTNEKLFFGSGTQLSVL.

The chain is built from TRBV7-9 and TRBJ2-7; TRBD1 matches at 8 bases. The CDR3 runs 14 residues. The junction had 5 bases not matched to a gene; V was cut back by 5 bases and J by 2 bases. Germline-derived CDR1 and CDR2 are SEHNR and FQNEAQ (reference sequence). The CDR3 DNA reads TGTGCCAGCAGCGCCCAACAGGGGGCCTACGAGCAGTACTTC. It is translated as CASSAQQGAYEQYF.

This rearrangement joins TRBV2 to TRBJ2-1; the D gene is possibly TRBD1 (6 bases). This CDR3 contains 13 residues. V lost 6 bases and J 5 bases, leaving 11 bases between the germline ends. The germline V gene encodes CDR1 SNHLY and CDR2 FYNNEI. The CDR3 protein is CASRKDSDNEQFF. The CDR3 DNA reads TGTGCCAGCAGAAAGGACAGCGACAATGAGCAGTTCTTC.

V gene TRBV11-3 combines with J gene TRBJ2-3; 7 bases match TRBD1. This CDR3 spans 14 amino acids. Germline V gene lookup returns CDR1 SGHNT and CDR2 YENEEA. V shed 2 bases, J shed 4 bases, and the junction held 3 bases outside the gene matches. The CDR3 DNA reads as TGTGCCAGCAGCTTAAGAGGGGGCCCAGATACGCAGTATTTT. This gives the protein CASSLRGGPDTQYF.

As DNA, the CDR3 is TGTGCCAGTTCTGGGACTAGCGGGAGTAATGAGCAGTTCTTC. This gives the protein CASSGTSGSNEQFF. The chain links TRBV7-2 to TRBJ2-1, with TRBD2 identical over 14 bases. The CDR3 loop spans 14 amino acids. The germline V gene encodes CDR1 SGHTA and CDR2 FQGNSA. The V segment lost 9 bases and the J segment 7 bases; nucleotides outside the gene matches: 5.

The chain uses TRBV29-1 and TRBJ2-1, with 15 bases lining up with TRBD2. The CDR3 loop spans 17 amino acids. CDR1 and CDR2 (germline): SQVTM, ANQGSEA. The junction had 4 bases not matched to a gene; V was cut back by 0 bases and J by 4 bases. DNA for the CDR3: TGCAGCGTTGAAGATCAAGGGACTAGCGGGAGGTACAATGAGCAGTTCTTC. Amino acid sequence: CSVEDQGTSGRYNEQFF.

The rearrangement joins TRBV13 to TRBJ1-1, with 12 bases matching TRBD1. CDR3 length equals 13 residues. Germline assignment: CDR1 PRHDT and CDR2 FYEKMQ (reference sequence). The V gene end was trimmed by 5 bases and the J gene end by 10 bases; junction bases not matched to a gene: 5. CDR3 in amino acids: CASSPGQGALAFF. For the CDR3, the DNA is TGTGCCAGCAGCCCGGGACAGGGGGCTTTAGCTTTCTTT.

CDR3 in DNA: TGTGCCAGCAGCTTAAGTCAAGTCTACGAGCAGTACTTC. This gives the protein CASSLSQVYEQYF. This chain joins TRBV7-2 and TRBJ2-7; D is uncertain. Trimming took off 2 bases at V and 3 bases at J, with 8 bases between the two ends. CDR3 length: 13 residues. CDR1 and CDR2 from the germline V gene are SGHTA and FQGNSA. Together with reference TRBV7-2 and TRBJ2-7, the CDR3 gives the full variable domain: GAGVSQSPSNKVTEKGKDVELRCDPISGHTALYWYRQSLGQGLEFLIYFQGNSAPDKSGLPSDRFSAERTGGSVSTLTIQRTQQEDSAVYLCASSLSQVYEQYFGPGTRLTVT.

V and J are TRBV4-3 and TRBJ1-2; perhaps TRBD1 as D (5 bases). The V end was cut by 1 base, the J end by 8 bases, with 20 bases between. Per the germline V gene, CDR1 is LGHNA and CDR2 is YSLEER. The CDR3 has 16 residues. The CDR3: CASSQGVGTPWDGYTF. DNA for the CDR3: TGCGCCAGCAGCCAAGGGGTAGGCACCCCATGGGACGGCTACACCTTC.

This CDR3 reads CASSPGDEQYF. The CDR3 nucleotides are TGTGCCAGTTCACCGGGGGACGAGCAGTACTTC. V is TRBV6-6 and J is TRBJ2-7; possible D gene TRBD2, 6 bases. The germline V gene encodes CDR1 MNHNY and CDR2 SVGAGI (reference sequence). This CDR3 has 11 amino acids. V lost 9 bases to trimming and J lost 5 bases, with 11 bases between them.